This passage covers 27 T cell receptor beta chains from one sample sequenced in a study of T cell repertoires in cytomegalovirus infection. These receptors have no known antigen. From the reads, TCRdb called clonotypes with MiXCR, one entry per CDR3 protein. The sample consists of approximately 600,000 distinct CDR3 sequences, 35% to 50% of them appearing once. This specimen consisted of cultured PBMCs, obtained from culture after CMV antigen stimulation. Every receptor here comes from a human donor in good health (CMV status not recorded). Some clones in this sample may be carry-over from other donors' samples.

This clonotype was counted between two and nine times. This rearrangement joins TRBV10-3 to TRBJ2-7; perhaps TRBD2 as D (6 bases). This CDR3 comprises 14 residues. V gave up 0 bases and J gave up 7 bases, with 13 bases separating them. The germline CDR1 and CDR2 sequences are ENHRY and SYGVKD. CDR3 DNA: TGTGCCATCAGTGAGTCGACGCGGGGTACGGAGCAGTACTTC. Its protein product is CAISESTRGTEQYF.

This clonotype was seen many times. The chain joins TRBV7-8 to TRBJ2-1, with D uncertain. Trimming pared 5 bases from V and 2 bases from J, leaving 1 base between. Germline V gene lookup returns CDR1 SGHVS and CDR2 FQNEAQ. The CDR3 loop spans 11 amino acids. CDR3 bases: TGTGCCAGCAGCACCTACAATGAGCAGTTCTTC. Translation gives CASSTYNEQFF.

This clonotype was seen only a few times. The CDR3 protein is CATSRVGDPSEAFF. In DNA, the CDR3 is TGTGCCACCAGCAGAGTTGGGGATCCCAGTGAAGCTTTCTTT. V is TRBV15 and J is TRBJ1-1; D unresolved. V lost 1 base to trimming and J lost 7 bases, with 13 bases between them. The CDR3 runs to 14 residues. Germline loops: CDR1 LNHNV, CDR2 YYDKDF (reference sequence). Variable domain in full (rest from reference TRBV15 and TRBJ1-1): DAMVIQNPRYQVTQFGKPVTLSCSQTLNHNVMYWYQQKSSQAPKLLFHYYDKDFNNEADTPDNFQSRRPNTSFCFLDIRSPGLGDTAMYLCATSRVGDPSEAFFGQGTRLTVV.

This sequence joins TRBV6-6 and TRBJ2-3, with D maybe TRBD2 (6 bases). This CDR3 spans 14 amino acids. Trimming stripped 5 bases from V and 6 bases from J, with 15 bases between. The germline gives CDR1 MNHNY, CDR2 SVGAGI (reference sequence). The CDR3 here is CASSGVRGKDTQYF. CDR3 coding DNA: TGTGCCAGCAGTGGAGTCCGGGGGAAGGATACGCAGTATTTT.

This rearrangement joins TRBV11-2 to TRBJ2-5; D unresolved. Germline-derived CDR1 and CDR2 are SGHAT and FQNNGV. Trimming removed 8 bases from V and 2 bases from J, with 24 bases in between. CDR3 length equals 17 residues. The CDR3 DNA reads TGTGCCAGCGCCCCTAGGTTTAAGGTGGGTCGGCAAGAGACCCAGTACTTC. As protein: CASAPRFKVGRQETQYF.

The chain has TRBV5-1 and TRBJ1-1; 8 bases agree with TRBD1. The CDR3 has 16 residues. V was pared by 4 bases and J by 0 bases, with 8 bases of the junction left unmatched. Looked up from germline, CDR1 is SGHRS and CDR2 is YFSETQ. Here the CDR3 reads CASSPGQGAMNTEAFF. The CDR3 region has the DNA TGCGCCAGCAGCCCAGGACAGGGCGCTATGAACACTGAAGCTTTCTTT.

Only a few counts were recorded for this clonotype. The chain has TRBV18 and TRBJ2-3; TRBD1 matches at 7 bases. V lost 3 bases and J lost 0; bases outside the gene matches: 3. Germline assignment: CDR1 KGHSH and CDR2 LQKENI. The CDR3 is made up of 15 amino acids. CDR3 protein: CASSPRQGSTDTQYF. DNA of the CDR3: TGTGCCAGCTCACCGCGACAGGGAAGCACAGATACGCAGTATTTT.

The chain has TRBV20-1 and TRBJ1-2, with D unresolved. In germline, CDR1 is DFQATT, CDR2 SNEGSKA (reference sequence). The CDR3 spans 13 residues. V was cut by 1 base and J by 7 bases, with 13 bases left in between. The chain's CDR3 is CSARGGQASGYTF. CDR3 DNA: TGCAGTGCTAGAGGGGGTCAGGCTAGTGGCTACACCTTC.

The chain uses TRBV2 and TRBJ2-5, with a tentative D call TRBD2 (6 bases). Trimming took 4 bases from V and 4 from J, leaving 10 bases between them. Germline V gene lookup returns CDR1 SNHLY and CDR2 FYNNEI. The CDR3 is 13 amino acids. The CDR3 DNA follows: TGTGCCAGCAGTGGTGGTAGCGGAGAGACCCAGTACTTC. As protein: CASSGGSGETQYF.

For this clonotype: Sequence at one end of the junction differs from germline and may be a read error. The J gene is TRBJ2-7, the V gene TRBV7-8; a possible D gene is TRBD1 (6 bases). The CDR3 contains 15 residues. Germline CDR1 is SGHVS and CDR2 is FQNEAQ. The CDR3 protein is CARSLRGHGYYEQYF. DNA of the CDR3: TGTGCCAGAAGCTTACGGGGACACGGTTACTACGAGCAGTACTTC.

Only a few counts were recorded for this clonotype. The chain recombines TRBV6-2 or TRBV6-3 with TRBJ2-7; D may be TRBD1 or TRBD2 (5 bases each). Looked up from germline, CDR1 is MNHEY and CDR2 is SVGEGT. CDR3 length equals 16 residues. Trimming took 6 bases from V and 2 from J, leaving 20 bases between them. In DNA, the CDR3 is TGTGCCAGCAGCTCAACAACCGGACGGGACGCCTACGAGCAGTACTTC. Encoded protein: CASSSTTGRDAYEQYF.

The chain couples TRBV20-1 to TRBJ2-7, with 7 nucleotides matching TRBD1. The CDR3 length is 12 residues. V gave up 1 base and J gave up 7 bases; unmatched junction bases: 4. The germline V gene has CDR1 DFQATT and CDR2 SNEGSKA (reference sequence). As DNA, the CDR3 is TGCAGTGCTAGAGTCCCAGGGGGAGAGCAGTACTTC. It yields the protein CSARVPGGEQYF.

This clonotype showed up just a few times. The gene calls are TRBV19 and TRBJ1-2, with D possibly matching TRBD1 (6 bases). The germline CDR1 and CDR2 sequences are LNHDA and SQIVND (reference sequence). The V end lost 5 bases, the J end lost 6 bases, and 16 bases lay between the germline ends. This CDR3 comprises 14 residues. CDR3 region: CASSWRQEAHGYTF. The CDR3, as DNA: TGTGCCAGTAGTTGGAGACAGGAAGCGCATGGCTACACCTTC.

The CDR3 DNA sequence: TGTGCCAGCAGCCCTATGGGCATAAGCTCTGGAAACACCATATATTTT. Translating it yields CASSPMGISSGNTIYF. The J gene is TRBJ1-3, the V gene TRBV7-8, with no clear D. Trimming removed 5 bases from V and 0 bases from J, with 14 bases in between. The CDR3 contains 16 residues. The germline V gene has CDR1 SGHVS and CDR2 FQNEAQ.

This clonotype was observed a few times. This rearrangement joins TRBV6-1 to TRBJ2-1; the D is unclear. CDR1 and CDR2 (germline): MNHNS, SASEGT. Trimming stripped 5 bases from V and 0 bases from J, with 14 bases between. The CDR3 has 16 residues. CDR3 loop: CASSRWAPSSYNEQFF. Here the CDR3 DNA reads TGTGCCAGCAGTCGGTGGGCTCCTAGCTCCTACAATGAGCAGTTCTTC.

This clonotype occurred a few times. The chain recombines TRBV10-3 with TRBJ1-2; D is unresolved. With 0 bases removed from V and 5 bases from J, the gap between germline ends came to 13 bases. The CDR3 spans 15 residues. The germline V gene has CDR1 ENHRY and CDR2 SYGVKD. As DNA, the CDR3 is TGTGCCATCAGTGAGTCCGGGCCAGGAGTATATGGCTACACCTTC. The encoded protein is CAISESGPGVYGYTF.

V is TRBV14 and J is TRBJ2-7; 10 bases align to TRBD1. CDR1 is SGHDN and CDR2 is FVKESK in the germline V gene. With 5 bases clipped from V and 5 bases from J, the junction kept 6 bases outside the gene matches. The CDR3 consists of 14 residues. CDR3 residues: CASSTRTGGHEQYF. The CDR3, as DNA: TGTGCCAGCAGCACACGGACAGGGGGTCACGAGCAGTACTTC.

Only a few counts were recorded for this clonotype. This chain joins TRBV10-3 and TRBJ2-7; D is perhaps TRBD1 or TRBD2 (5 bases each). V lost 2 bases to trimming and J lost 2 bases, with 16 bases between them. The CDR3 is made up of 16 amino acids. CDR1 and CDR2 from the germline V gene are ENHRY and SYGVKD. CDR3 amino acids: CAISERGAGSPYEQYF. In DNA, the CDR3 is TGTGCCATCAGTGAGAGAGGAGCAGGGAGCCCCTACGAGCAGTACTTC.

The V and J genes are TRBV20-1 and TRBJ2-3; 9 positions agree with TRBD2. Looked up from germline, CDR1 is DFQATT and CDR2 is SNEGSKA (reference sequence). V shed 4 bases and J 5 bases; nucleotides not matched to a gene: 7. This CDR3 contains 14 residues. CDR3 DNA: TGCAGTGCTAACTTAGCGGGAGAGGGAGATACGCAGTATTTT. Its translation is CSANLAGEGDTQYF.

The chain couples TRBV6-5 to TRBJ1-1, with D possibly being TRBD1 (5 bases). The germline gives CDR1 MNHEY, CDR2 SVGAGI. The CDR3 runs 13 residues. The V and J ends lost 2 bases and 5 bases respectively, with 9 bases between them. DNA of the CDR3: TGTGCCAGCAGTTACGGTGGGGGGACTGAAGCTTTCTTT. Protein sequence: CASSYGGGTEAFF.

This chain joins TRBV6-2 or TRBV6-3 and TRBJ2-7; D remains ambiguous. The CDR3 runs to 13 residues. V gave up 0 bases and J gave up 6 bases, with 9 bases separating them. Germline V gene data show CDR1 as MNHEY and CDR2 as SVGEGT. CDR3 DNA: TGTGCCAGCAGTTACTCAGGCGCCCTCGAGCAGTACTTC. Its protein product is CASSYSGALEQYF.

J is TRBJ2-7 and V is TRBV3-1, with 7 bases fitting TRBD2. CDR3 length equals 14 residues. From germline, CDR1 is LGHDT and CDR2 YNNKEL (reference sequence). V trimming: 2 bases; J trimming: 3 bases; junction bases outside the gene matches: 4. The CDR3 loop is CASSQSGTIYEQYF. The CDR3 coding sequence is TGTGCCAGCAGCCAATCTGGGACTATCTACGAGCAGTACTTC.

The V and J genes are TRBV6-5 and TRBJ1-5, with 7 bases lining up with TRBD1. CDR3 length: 13 amino acids. Trimming took 6 bases from V and 6 from J; bases not matched to a gene: 5. The germline V gene encodes CDR1 MNHEY and CDR2 SVGAGI. This chain's CDR3 is CASRRTGGQPQHF. The CDR3 bases are TGTGCCAGCAGGCGGACAGGTGGTCAGCCCCAGCATTTT.

This clonotype occurred a few times. This sequence joins TRBV5-4 and TRBJ2-3; D possibly corresponds to TRBD2 (6 bases). Germline values: CDR1 SGHNT, CDR2 YYREEE (reference sequence). V shed 3 bases and J shed 2 bases, with 10 bases lying between them. This CDR3 is 14 amino acids long. CDR3 residues: CASSWGGNTDTQYF. Here the CDR3 DNA reads TGTGCCAGCAGCTGGGGAGGAAACACAGATACGCAGTATTTT.

In this sample, this clonotype turned up a few times. This chain uses TRBV7-9 with TRBJ2-7; 8 positions match TRBD2. The J segment lost 5 bases and the V segment lost 5 bases, leaving 11 bases of the junction unmatched. The CDR3 sequence is 15 residues long. Germline V gene data show CDR1 as SEHNR and CDR2 as FQNEAQ (reference sequence). The CDR3 protein is CASSPHSTSGDEQYF. In DNA, the CDR3 is TGTGCCAGCAGCCCACATAGTACTAGCGGCGACGAGCAGTACTTC.

The gene calls are TRBV28 and TRBJ2-3, with no clear D. The V gene lost 3 bases and the J gene lost 2 bases, with 12 bases spanning the gap. The CDR3 runs to 15 residues. Germline CDR1 is MDHEN and CDR2 is SYDVKM. The CDR3 is CASSFPSELTDTQYF. DNA of the CDR3: TGTGCCAGCAGTTTCCCAAGCGAGCTCACAGATACGCAGTATTTT.

This chain links TRBV7-9 with TRBJ1-4; tentative D call: TRBD1 (5 bases). Looked up from germline, CDR1 is SEHNR and CDR2 is FQNEAQ (reference sequence). The CDR3 has 14 amino acids. V was pared by 8 bases and J by 10 bases, with 20 bases between. CDR3 loop: CASQSSQGGGKLFF. The CDR3 DNA reads as TGTGCCAGCCAGTCCAGCCAGGGAGGCGGAAAACTGTTTTTT.